Reported below is one TCR beta chain. These data are taken from a study of shared clonotypes between healthy human individuals. The V gene's germline CDR1 is SGHTA and CDR2 FQGNSA. The junction had 2 bases not matched to a gene; V was cut back by 4 bases and J by 0 bases. The CDR3 has 17 residues. Generated by immunoSEQ multiplex PCR, the TCRdb table keeps only in-frame clones and is missing some. The sample includes around 440,000 clones, 60% to 80% seen only once; the top ten take 12%. The sequence derives from a woman between 40 and 50 years old in good health. Some clones in this sample may be carry-over from other donors' samples. The chain joins TRBV7-2 to TRBJ2-5; 16 positions agree with TRBD2. Sequencing used PBMCs. The CDR3 DNA reads TGTGCCAGCAGCTCGGGACTAGCGGGAGGGTACCAAGAGACCCAGTACTTC. Translated: CASSSGLAGGYQETQYF.